This TCR beta chain originates from a study of T cell repertoires in cytomegalovirus infection (dated by TCRdb to the late 2010s). Regarding the complete study: Donor HLA type was relevant to the analysis, because carriage of CMV infection together with the matching HLA type was indicated by public TCR beta signatures. The full study reports these points: The ex vivo response was dominated by HLA-C-restricted CMV-specific TCR beta clonotypes, which also provided the single most frequent clonotype in two of eight donors. Carriers of CMV infection plus the relevant HLA type were discriminated by the cumulative frequency of public TCR beta family members in the study cohort and in an independent approximately 340-donor cohort.

The sample holds many counts of this clonotype. No cognate antigen has been identified for it. Nothing much larger sits one base from this clone, and base qualities are not available. Data came from an Illumina HiSeq 1500. The raw public data were reprocessed by TCRdb itself: fastp quality trimming at Q25, MiXCR clonotype calling, in-frame beta chains only. Every CDR3 protein is listed once, alongside the most common genes and DNA of its rows. The sample records about 180,000 distinct CDR3 sequences, 13% to 15% of which are singletons. The ten largest clones add up to roughly a quarter of the sample. Including cysteine and phenylalanine, the CDR3 has 14 amino acids. Only the CDR3 DNA is retained, 42 bases long and in frame from the first base. V is reduced by 2 bases and J by 0 bases, leaving a spacing of 7 bases between them. The germline V gene yields SGHTA for CDR1 and FQGNSA for CDR2.

This clonotype was sampled from a human donor in good health (CMV status not recorded). Some clones in this sample may be carry-over from other donors' samples. The receptor chain draws on TRBV7-2 and TRBJ1-1; the D gene cannot be named for sure. The sequencing sample was made of PBMCs. The CDR3 corresponds to CASSLRRMNTEAFF. The DNA sequence is as follows: TGTGCCAGCAGCTTAAGACGGATGAACACTGAAGCTTTCTTT. The entire variable domain, with the stretches around the CDR3 drawn from the reference TRBV7-2 and TRBJ1-1 proteins, is GAGVSQSPSNKVTEKGKDVELRCDPISGHTALYWYRQSLGQGLEFLIYFQGNSAPDKSGLPSDRFSAERTGGSVSTLTIQRTQQEDSAVYLCASSLRRMNTEAFFGQGTRLTVV.